The 17 T cell receptor beta chains below all came from one sample that was sequenced in a study of T cell responses to AZD1222 COVID-19 vaccine. Here immunoSEQ multiplex PCR was the method, and the copy in TCRdb shows in-frame clones only, minus some. The sample records 50,000 to 65,000 clones, 75% to 90% being singletons. The sequences come from peripheral blood, collected 28 days after the second AZD1222 dose. The receptors originated from an adult who received the AZD1222 COVID-19 vaccine.

The chain employs TRBV28 and TRBJ2-3; D might be TRBD2 (6 bases). CDR1 and CDR2 (germline): MDHEN, SYDVKM. The CDR3 is 15 amino acids. The V gene lost 6 bases and the J gene lost 2 bases, with 15 bases spanning the gap. As DNA, the CDR3 is TGTGCCAGCAGATTACTAGCTGGACTCACAGATACGCAGTATTTT. Translated, it gives CASRLLAGLTDTQYF.

V gene TRBV18 combines with J gene TRBJ2-1; 8 bases align to TRBD1. V shed 3 bases, J shed 12 bases, and the junction held 16 bases outside the gene matches. Germline-derived CDR1 and CDR2 are KGHSH and LQKENI. The CDR3 is 16 residues long. This CDR3 reads CASSPGGTGRSNGQFF. CDR3 bases: TGTGCCAGCTCACCTGGAGGGACAGGTCGATCTAACGGGCAGTTCTTC.

This clone has just one count. The V gene is TRBV25-1, the J gene TRBJ1-6, with 9 bases fitting TRBD1. Germline CDR1 MGHDK, CDR2 SYGVNS. The V gene end was trimmed by 5 bases and the J gene end by 4 bases; junction bases not matched to a gene: 12. This CDR3 comprises 18 residues. The CDR3 spells CASSWETGGSMYNSPLHF. CDR3 nucleotide sequence: TGTGCCAGCAGTTGGGAGACAGGGGGATCGATGTATAATTCACCCCTCCACTTT. Drawing the rest from reference TRBV25-1 and TRBJ1-6, the complete variable domain is EADIYQTPRYLVIGTGKKITLECSQTMGHDKMYWYQQDPGMELHLIHYSYGVNSTEKGDLSSESTVSRIRTEHFPLTLESARPSHTSQYLCASSWETGGSMYNSPLHFGNGTRLTVT.

The V call is TRBV7-2, the J call TRBJ2-3; 7 bases fit TRBD2. The CDR3 length is 14 residues. The V gene end was trimmed by 3 bases and the J gene end by 5 bases; junction bases not matched to a gene: 5. Germline V gives CDR1 SGHTA, CDR2 FQGNSA. The CDR3 loop is CASSFGLVVDTQYF. DNA for the CDR3: TGTGCCAGCAGCTTCGGACTAGTTGTAGATACGCAGTATTTT.

The chain links TRBV2 to TRBJ1-5, with 11 bases that match TRBD1. CDR1 and CDR2 (germline): SNHLY, FYNNEI. With 7 bases clipped from V and 5 bases from J, the junction kept 7 bases outside the gene matches. CDR3 length: 15 amino acids. CDR3 bases: TGTGCCAGCACCCCCGGACAGGGGGCCCATCAGCCCCAGCATTTT. The encoded protein is CASTPGQGAHQPQHF.

This chain uses TRBV21-1 with TRBJ2-1; TRBD2 reflects the table's D call only, with no check against the DNA. TRBV21-1 has pseudogene status. This CDR3 is 19 amino acids long. CDR3 residues: CASSKSEGFSGWASNEQFF. The CDR3, as DNA: TGTGCCAGCAGCAAATCGGAAGGGTTTAGCGGGTGGGCTAGCAATGAGCAGTTCTTC.

The genes are TRBV5-1 and TRBJ2-3; D gene ambiguous. Germline V CDR1 and CDR2: SGHRS, YFSETQ. Trimming removed 2 bases from V and 3 bases from J, with 10 bases in between. This CDR3 comprises 14 residues. CDR3 coding DNA: TGCGCCAGCAGCTTTACCGGAAATACAGATACGCAGTATTTT. Amino acids: CASSFTGNTDTQYF.

This chain uses TRBV2 with TRBJ1-6, with D possibly matching TRBD1 (6 bases). CDR1 SNHLY and CDR2 FYNNEI come from the germline V gene. The CDR3 is 13 residues long. The V gene lost 9 bases and the J gene lost 7 bases, with 13 bases spanning the gap. CDR3 in amino acids: CARKRQDNSPLHF. The DNA for the CDR3 is TGTGCCAGAAAAAGACAGGACAATTCACCCCTCCACTTT.

This chain uses TRBV27 with TRBJ2-2; 9 nucleotides match TRBD2. Germline V gives CDR1 MNHEY, CDR2 SMNVEV (reference sequence). The CDR3 has 14 residues. With V trimmed by 5 bases and J by 4 bases, 2 bases remained unmatched. For the CDR3, the DNA is TGTGCCAGCAGTAGCGGGGGGATCACCGGGGAGCTGTTTTTT. This sequence encodes CASSSGGITGELFF.

The genes are TRBV3-1 (or the pseudogene TRBV3-2) and TRBJ1-6; weak D call: TRBD1 (5 bases). Trimming removed 1 base from V and 10 bases from J, with 11 bases in between. Germline V gene lookup returns CDR1 LGHDT and CDR2 YNNKEL (reference sequence). CDR3 length equals 14 residues. The CDR3 protein is CASSQGFRGSPLHF. Written as DNA, the CDR3 is TGTGCCAGCAGCCAAGGTTTTCGGGGGTCACCCCTCCACTTT.

This clone was recorded once. The chain employs TRBV5-1 and TRBJ2-7; no clear D. Germline V CDR1 and CDR2: SGHRS, YFSETQ. The length of the CDR3 is 14 residues. V shed 0 bases and J shed 4 bases, with 11 bases lying between them. DNA of the CDR3: TGCGCCAGCAGCTTGGAGCCAGCGAGGTACGAGCAGTACTTC. Translating gives CASSLEPARYEQYF.

The rearrangement joins TRBV28 to TRBJ1-2; no reliable D call. Between the trimmed V and J ends, which lost 7 bases and 4 bases, there was a span of 16 bases. The CDR3 totals 14 residues. Germline V gives CDR1 MDHEN, CDR2 SYDVKM. CDR3: CASIPESSGYGYTF. The DNA of the CDR3 is TGTGCCAGCATCCCAGAAAGTAGCGGCTATGGCTACACCTTC.

This clone was seen only a few times. This chain connects TRBV2 to TRBJ2-5; 7 nucleotides align to TRBD2. Trimming at V came to 8 bases and at J to 4 bases, leaving 13 bases not matched to a gene. Germline CDR1 SNHLY, CDR2 FYNNEI. The CDR3 spans 15 residues. The CDR3 spells CASSPSPGRVETQYF. CDR3 sequence (DNA): TGTGCCAGCTCGCCTTCCCCGGGGAGGGTAGAGACCCAGTACTTC.

V is TRBV6-5 and J is TRBJ1-3; the match to TRBD1 covers 7 bases. V lost 10 bases to trimming and J lost 1 base; unmatched junction nucleotides: 7. Germline lookup yields CDR1 MNHEY and CDR2 SVGAGI. The CDR3 length is 14 residues. The DNA of the CDR3 is TGTGCCACTCGAACAGGGGATTCTGGAAACACCATATATTTT. This sequence encodes CATRTGDSGNTIYF.

CDR3 amino acids: CASSPQGPNGYGYTF. The CDR3 nucleotides are TGTGCCAGCAGCCCGCAGGGCCCCAACGGCTATGGCTACACCTTC. The chain couples TRBV4-2 to TRBJ1-2, with D maybe TRBD1 (5 bases). The V gene's germline CDR1 is LGHNA and CDR2 YNFKEQ. V lost 4 bases, J lost 4 bases, and 16 bases lay in between. This CDR3 spans 15 amino acids.

This clone is a singleton in its sample. The chain carries TRBV28 and TRBJ2-7; 7 bases fit TRBD1. The V gene's germline CDR1 is MDHEN and CDR2 SYDVKM. The V segment lost 8 bases and the J segment 5 bases; nucleotides outside the gene matches: 6. This CDR3 contains 12 residues. CDR3 region: CASGRQGNEQYF. CDR3 nucleotides: TGTGCCAGCGGACGACAGGGCAACGAGCAGTACTTC. The entire variable domain, with the rest obtained from reference TRBV28 and TRBJ2-7, is as follows: DVKVTQSSRYLVKRTGEKVFLECVQDMDHENMFWYRQDPGLGLRLIYFSYDVKMKEKGDIPEGYSVSREKKERFSLILESASTNQTSMYLCASGRQGNEQYFGPGTRLTVT.

The chain recombines TRBV4-3 with TRBJ2-7; D might be TRBD2 (6 bases). V gave up 2 bases and J gave up 7 bases, with 18 bases separating them. Germline V gives CDR1 LGHNA, CDR2 YSLEER. This CDR3 contains 15 residues. CDR3 sequence reads: CASSQWASALGEQYF. CDR3 nucleotide sequence: TGCGCCAGCAGCCAATGGGCTAGCGCCCTGGGGGAGCAGTACTTC.